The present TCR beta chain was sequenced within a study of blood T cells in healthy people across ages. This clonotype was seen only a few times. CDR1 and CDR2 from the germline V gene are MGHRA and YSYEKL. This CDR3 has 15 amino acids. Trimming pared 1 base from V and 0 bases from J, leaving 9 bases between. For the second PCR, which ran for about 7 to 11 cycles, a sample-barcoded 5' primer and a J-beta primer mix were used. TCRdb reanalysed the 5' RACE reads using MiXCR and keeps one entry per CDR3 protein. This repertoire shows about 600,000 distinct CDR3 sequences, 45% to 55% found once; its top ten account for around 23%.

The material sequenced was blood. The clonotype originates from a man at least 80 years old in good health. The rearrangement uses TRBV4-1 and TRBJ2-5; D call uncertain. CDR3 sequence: CASSQVVSYQETQYF. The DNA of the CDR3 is TGCGCCAGCAGCCAAGTGGTCTCGTACCAAGAGACCCAGTACTTC.